One and the same sample provided the 12 T cell receptor beta chains below, sequenced in a study of sequential checkpoint blockade in melanoma. Treatment described: randomized to nivolumab then ipilimumab (arm A) or the reverse (arm B). TCRdb keeps only in-frame clones here, not all; method: immunoSEQ multiplex PCR. The sample yields about 1,400 clones, more than 60% seen once. The source material was CD8+ T cells sorted from blood (inferred from file names), sampled from a patient given nivolumab and ipilimumab in sequence. Every receptor here comes from a human patient with melanoma. Some clones in this sample may be carry-over from other donors' samples.

This clone occurred a few times. The chain recombines TRBV5-8 with TRBJ1-1; no clear D gene. V lost 1 base to trimming and J lost 7 bases, with 8 bases between them. The CDR3 contains 12 residues. Germline lookup yields CDR1 SGHTS and CDR2 YDEGEE. CDR3 in DNA: TGTGCCAGCAGCTTGAGAGGGAATGAAGCTTTCTTT. Amino acids: CASSLRGNEAFF.

This clone was observed a few times. The rearrangement uses TRBV7-2 and TRBJ2-2; 9 bases are a match to TRBD1. The J segment lost 3 bases and the V segment lost 5 bases, leaving 7 bases of the junction unmatched. Germline-derived CDR1 and CDR2 are SGHTA and FQGNSA. CDR3 length: 16 residues. This CDR3 reads CASSQDRTGDTGELFF. Written as DNA, the CDR3 is TGTGCCAGCAGCCAAGACCGGACAGGGGACACCGGGGAGCTGTTTTTT.

This chain links TRBV9 with TRBJ2-5; 9 bases are a match to TRBD2. The germline CDR1 and CDR2 sequences are SGDLS and YYNGEE. The CDR3 extends over 14 amino acids. After removal of 6 bases from V and 11 bases from J, the junction contained 14 bases not matched to a gene. The CDR3 sequence is CASTLGLAPGEQYF. CDR3 bases: TGTGCCAGCACCTTAGGACTAGCGCCGGGAGAGCAGTACTTC.

V gene TRBV28 combines with J gene TRBJ1-1; 12 nucleotides agree with TRBD1. Germline V gene data show CDR1 as MDHEN and CDR2 as SYDVKM. The CDR3 sequence is 14 residues long. After removal of 6 bases from V and 5 bases from J, the junction contained 4 bases not matched to a gene. CDR3 bases: TGTGCCAGCAGGGGACAGGGGGCATGGACTGAAGCTTTCTTT. Its translation is CASRGQGAWTEAFF.

Concerning this clone: This may be a read error: a much more frequent sequence differs by one nucleotide. The genes are TRBV4-1 and TRBJ2-7; 8 nucleotides match TRBD1. This CDR3 region has 15 residues. Germline assignment: CDR1 MGHRA and CDR2 YSYEKL. The CDR3 nucleotides are TGCGCCAGCAGCCCCGGGACAGGAGAAGGCTACGAGCAGCACTTC. Residues: CASSPGTGEGYEQHF.

This clone was seen once. This chain uses TRBV5-6 with TRBJ1-2; no clear D gene. V shed 3 bases and J shed 4 bases, with 10 bases lying between them. CDR3 length: 13 amino acids. CDR1 is SGHDT, CDR2 YYEEEE, per germline. CDR3 protein: CASSSQDLYGYTF. CDR3 nucleotide sequence: TGTGCCAGCAGCTCCCAGGATCTCTATGGCTACACCTTC.

The chain uses TRBV6-1 and TRBJ1-2; 8 bases match TRBD1. Germline trimming cut 4 bases from V and 4 bases from J; bases unmatched to any gene: 5. This CDR3 region has 14 residues. Germline V gene data show CDR1 as MNHNS and CDR2 as SASEGT. CDR3 coding DNA: TGTGCCAGCAGTGGCGGACAGGGTGGCTATGGCTACACCTTC. Its translation: CASSGGQGGYGYTF.

V gene TRBV5-6 combines with J gene TRBJ1-2; D not resolved. V was shortened by 2 bases and J by 5 bases, with 10 bases between the two germline ends. CDR3 size: 13 residues. Per germline, CDR1 SGHDT and CDR2 YYEEEE. The CDR3 protein is CASSFETDYGYTF. For the CDR3, the DNA is TGTGCCAGCAGCTTTGAAACAGATTATGGCTACACCTTC.

This clone was counted between two and nine times. The genes are TRBV15 and TRBJ1-2; unclear D gene. Trimming shortened V by 5 bases and J by 4 bases, and 20 bases separated the two germline ends. The germline V gene encodes CDR1 LNHNV and CDR2 YYDKDF (reference sequence). CDR3 length: 16 amino acids. This chain's CDR3 is CATSPYSQVEGYGYTF. Here the CDR3 DNA reads TGTGCCACCAGCCCGTATTCCCAGGTCGAGGGCTATGGCTACACCTTC.

The V call is TRBV9, the J call TRBJ1-2, with D maybe TRBD1 (6 bases). The V gene's germline CDR1 is SGDLS and CDR2 YYNGEE. V was pared by 3 bases and J by 0 bases, with 9 bases between. The CDR3 loop spans 14 amino acids. CDR3 region: CASSAQGANYGYTF. The CDR3 nucleotides read TGTGCCAGCAGCGCACAGGGCGCTAACTATGGCTACACCTTC.

V gene TRBV7-9 combines with J gene TRBJ1-1, with a weak D call TRBD1 (5 bases). Looked up from germline, CDR1 is SEHNR and CDR2 is FQNEAQ (reference sequence). The CDR3 has 16 amino acids. The ends were cut back, 1 base at V and 11 bases at J, with 23 bases in the middle. In DNA, the CDR3 is TGTGCCAGCAGCTTAGAATCAGGGATGAGCCGGGGGGACGCTTTCTTT. Protein: CASSLESGMSRGDAFF.

The rearrangement links TRBV6-4 to TRBJ2-3; 8 bases are shared with TRBD2. The CDR3 is 13 residues long. CDR1 is MRHNA, CDR2 SNTAGT, per germline. Germline trimming cut 5 bases from V and 7 bases from J; bases unmatched to any gene: 5. The CDR3: CASSPGGENTQYF. DNA for the CDR3: TGTGCCAGCAGTCCCGGGGGGGAGAATACGCAGTATTTT.